The rows below give T cell receptor beta chains drawn from one sample of a study of blood T cell repertoires in COVID-19. This table comes from immunoSEQ multiplex PCR, and its TCRdb copy is limited to in-frame clones, with some not included. The table includes over 150,000 clones, 83% detected once. The sequencing sample was made of peripheral blood. The source of these receptors is a woman in her sixties with COVID-19, enrolled during active disease. CDR3s include the opening cysteine and the closing phenylalanine or tryptophan. A D gene is named only where the DNA matches it firmly. Clone size, where shown, is once, few, many, or a class for clones that have expanded.

d_call	v_call	clone_size	j_call	cdr3_aa	cdr3_nt
TRBD1	TRBV4-2	-	TRBJ1-3	CASSPASTGGIGNTIYF	TGTGCCAGCAGCCCCGCCTCGACAGGGGGCATTGGAAACACCATATATTTT
-	TRBV6-5	once	TRBJ1-2	CASSYEAGANYGYTF	TGTGCCAGCAGTTACGAAGCGGGGGCTAACTATGGCTACACCTTC
-	TRBV5-1	-	TRBJ1-2	CASSQRGTLSYGYTF	TGCGCCAGCAGCCAAAGGGGAACACTTAGCTATGGCTACACCTTC
-	TRBV18	-	TRBJ1-1	CASSPRRTELNTEAFF	TGTGCCAGCTCACCACGCAGGACAGAGCTGAACACTGAAGCTTTCTTT
TRBD1	TRBV7-8	-	TRBJ1-6	CASSTNNRGGNSPLHF	TGTGCCAGCAGCACAAACAACAGGGGGGGGAATTCACCCCTCCACTTT
-	TRBV19	-	TRBJ2-7	CASSPAAGKGYEQYF	TGTGCCAGTAGCCCCGCTGCGGGGAAAGGCTACGAGCAGTACTTC
-	TRBV11-2	-	TRBJ1-3	CASSLGAFSSGNTIYF	TGTGCCAGCAGCTTAGGAGCCTTTTCCTCTGGAAACACCATATATTTT
-	TRBV19	-	TRBJ2-5	CASSIARETQYF	TGTGCCAGTAGTATCGCGCGGGAGACCCAGTACTTC
-	TRBV30	once	TRBJ1-6	CAWGNSGTRGSPLHF	TGTGCCTGGGGGAACTCCGGGACAAGAGGGTCACCCCTCCACTTT
TRBD1	TRBV18	-	TRBJ1-2	CASSPQGQGFDYGYTF	TGTGCCAGCTCACCACAGGGACAGGGGTTCGACTATGGCTACACCTTC